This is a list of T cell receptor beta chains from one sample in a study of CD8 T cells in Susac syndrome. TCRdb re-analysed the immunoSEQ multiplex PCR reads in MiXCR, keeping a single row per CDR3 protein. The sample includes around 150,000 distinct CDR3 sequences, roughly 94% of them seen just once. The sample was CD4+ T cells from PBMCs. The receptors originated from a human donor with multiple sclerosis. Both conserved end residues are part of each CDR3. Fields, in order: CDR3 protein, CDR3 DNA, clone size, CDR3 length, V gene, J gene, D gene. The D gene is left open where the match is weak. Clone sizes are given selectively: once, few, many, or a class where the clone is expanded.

CDR3aa: CASRPGPYTGELFF
CDR3nt: TGTGCCAGCAGACCGGGACCCTACACCGGGGAGCTGTTTTTT
abundance: .
len: 14
v_gene: TRBV3-1
j_gene: TRBJ2-2
d_gene: .

CDR3aa: CASSLNPSQARQYF
CDR3nt: TGTGCCAGCAGCTTAAACCCTAGTCAGGCCCGGCAGTACTTC
abundance: .
len: 14
v_gene: TRBV7-3
j_gene: TRBJ2-7
d_gene: .

CDR3aa: CASRDTAVLHGELFF
CDR3nt: TGTGCCAGCAGGGACACTGCGGTTTTACACGGGGAGCTGTTTTTT
abundance: .
len: 15
v_gene: TRBV5-4
j_gene: TRBJ2-2
d_gene: .

CDR3aa: CASSPGTQPLYEQYF
CDR3nt: TGTGCCAGCAGCCCCGGGACCCAACCCTTATACGAGCAGTACTTC
abundance: .
len: 15
v_gene: TRBV14
j_gene: TRBJ2-7
d_gene: .

CDR3aa: CASSSGGNYGYTF
CDR3nt: TGTGCCAGCAGTTCAGGGGGAAACTATGGCTACACCTTC
abundance: .
len: 13
v_gene: TRBV28
j_gene: TRBJ1-2
d_gene: TRBD1

CDR3aa: CAWGQKEAFF
CDR3nt: TGTGCCTGGGGACAGAAAGAAGCTTTCTTT
abundance: .
len: 10
v_gene: TRBV30
j_gene: TRBJ1-1
d_gene: .

CDR3aa: CASTPGRRAEQYF
CDR3nt: TGTGCCAGCACCCCAGGGAGGCGGGCCGAGCAGTACTTC
abundance: .
len: 13
v_gene: TRBV6-2/TRBV6-3
j_gene: TRBJ2-7
d_gene: .

CDR3aa: CSVGGDTQYF
CDR3nt: TGCAGCGTTGGTGGAGATACGCAGTATTTT
abundance: .
len: 10
v_gene: TRBV29-1
j_gene: TRBJ2-3
d_gene: .

CDR3aa: CASSVAPGDYETQYF
CDR3nt: TGTGCCAGCAGTGTTGCCCCGGGGGATTACGAGACCCAGTACTTC
abundance: few
len: 15
v_gene: TRBV6-1
j_gene: TRBJ2-5
d_gene: .

CDR3aa: CASRWGGNQPQHF
CDR3nt: TGTGCCAGCAGGTGGGGGGGGAATCAGCCCCAGCATTTT
abundance: once
len: 13
v_gene: TRBV12-3/TRBV12-4
j_gene: TRBJ1-5
d_gene: .

CDR3aa: CASSSPWGTGGDEQFF
CDR3nt: TGTGCCAGCAGCTCCCCGTGGGGGACAGGGGGGGATGAGCAGTTCTTC
abundance: .
len: 16
v_gene: TRBV27
j_gene: TRBJ2-1
d_gene: TRBD1

CDR3aa: CASSRTWETQYF
CDR3nt: TGTGCCAGCAGCAGGACATGGGAGACCCAGTACTTC
abundance: .
len: 12
v_gene: TRBV14
j_gene: TRBJ2-5
d_gene: .

CDR3aa: CASSLAGGGTGELFF
CDR3nt: TGTGCCAGCAGTTTAGCGGGAGGGGGCACCGGGGAGCTGTTTTTT
abundance: .
len: 15
v_gene: TRBV6-6
j_gene: TRBJ2-2
d_gene: TRBD2

CDR3aa: CASSYSTTSNEQFF
CDR3nt: TGTGCCAGCAGTTACTCAACCACGTCAAATGAGCAGTTCTTC
abundance: .
len: 14
v_gene: TRBV6-5
j_gene: TRBJ2-1
d_gene: .

CDR3aa: CASSPGTGGTEAFF
CDR3nt: TGTGCCAGCTCACCCGGGACAGGGGGCACTGAAGCTTTCTTT
abundance: .
len: 14
v_gene: TRBV18
j_gene: TRBJ1-1
d_gene: TRBD1

CDR3aa: CASSYSTGVSQETQYF
CDR3nt: TGTGCCAGCAGTTACTCCACAGGGGTCTCTCAAGAGACCCAGTACTTC
abundance: .
len: 16
v_gene: TRBV2
j_gene: TRBJ2-5
d_gene: TRBD1

CDR3aa: CASSWDRGRSNEQFF
CDR3nt: TGTGCCAGCAGCTGGGACAGGGGGCGTTCTAATGAGCAGTTCTTC
abundance: .
len: 15
v_gene: TRBV27
j_gene: TRBJ2-1
d_gene: TRBD1

CDR3aa: CASTQGPFTEAFF
CDR3nt: TGTGCCAGTACCCAAGGACCTTTCACTGAAGCTTTCTTT
abundance: .
len: 13
v_gene: TRBV19
j_gene: TRBJ1-1
d_gene: .

CDR3aa: CASSLGQGTWTEAFF
CDR3nt: TGCGCCAGCAGCTTGGGTCAGGGGACGTGGACTGAAGCTTTCTTT
abundance: once
len: 15
v_gene: TRBV5-1
j_gene: TRBJ1-1
d_gene: .

CDR3aa: CAGGQGTF
CDR3nt: TGTGCCGGCGGACAGGGGACCTTC
abundance: once
len: 8
v_gene: TRBV7-9
j_gene: TRBJ1-2
d_gene: TRBD1

CDR3aa: CASSLGGGRQTQYF
CDR3nt: TGTGCCAGCAGCCTAGGCGGCGGGAGGCAGACCCAGTACTTC
abundance: .
len: 14
v_gene: TRBV9
j_gene: TRBJ2-5
d_gene: TRBD2

CDR3aa: CASSLRPTEPQHF
CDR3nt: TGTGCCAGCAGTCTCCGCCCAACGGAGCCCCAGCATTTT
abundance: .
len: 13
v_gene: TRBV27
j_gene: TRBJ1-5
d_gene: .

CDR3aa: CSARELGIDTEAFF
CDR3nt: TGCAGTGCTAGAGAATTGGGGATTGACACTGAAGCTTTCTTT
abundance: .
len: 14
v_gene: TRBV20-1
j_gene: TRBJ1-1
d_gene: .

CDR3aa: CASTPRQGARGIQPQHF
CDR3nt: TGTGCCAGTACCCCACGGCAGGGGGCGCGAGGAATTCAGCCCCAGCATTTT
abundance: .
len: 17
v_gene: TRBV19
j_gene: TRBJ1-5
d_gene: TRBD1

CDR3aa: CASSYQEGQQFF
CDR3nt: TGTGCCAGCAGCTACCAGGAGGGCCAGCAGTTCTTC
abundance: .
len: 12
v_gene: TRBV7-3
j_gene: TRBJ2-1
d_gene: .

CDR3aa: CASSHQLTSGPYNEQFF
CDR3nt: TGTGCCAGCAGCCATCAATTGACTAGCGGGCCATACAATGAGCAGTTCTTC
abundance: .
len: 17
v_gene: TRBV3-1
j_gene: TRBJ2-1
d_gene: TRBD2

CDR3aa: CASSLRSVEKLFF
CDR3nt: TGTGCCAGCAGCCTCCGATCTGTTGAAAAACTGTTTTTT
abundance: .
len: 13
v_gene: TRBV7-9
j_gene: TRBJ1-4
d_gene: .

CDR3aa: CASSKNPWGADGYTF
CDR3nt: TGTGCCAGCTCAAAAAACCCGTGGGGGGCCGATGGCTACACCTTC
abundance: .
len: 15
v_gene: TRBV18
j_gene: TRBJ1-2
d_gene: .

CDR3aa: CASSPLGQGAVQYF
CDR3nt: TGTGCCAGCTCACCCCTTGGACAGGGGGCTGTTCAGTACTTC
abundance: .
len: 14
v_gene: TRBV18
j_gene: TRBJ2-4
d_gene: TRBD1

CDR3aa: CATSDQAGVGQETQYF
CDR3nt: TGTGCCACCAGTGATCAGGCAGGGGTTGGACAAGAGACCCAGTACTTC
abundance: .
len: 16
v_gene: TRBV24-1
j_gene: TRBJ2-5
d_gene: .

CDR3aa: CASNLWAGGNTEAFF
CDR3nt: TGTGCCAGCAACCTATGGGCAGGGGGGAACACTGAAGCTTTCTTT
abundance: once
len: 15
v_gene: TRBV12-3/TRBV12-4
j_gene: TRBJ1-1
d_gene: TRBD1

CDR3aa: CAWSGAPGQGDEKLFF
CDR3nt: TGTGCCTGGAGTGGAGCGCCGGGACAGGGTGATGAAAAACTGTTTTTT
abundance: .
len: 16
v_gene: TRBV30
j_gene: TRBJ1-4
d_gene: TRBD1

CDR3aa: CASSLLSLRTVPYEQYF
CDR3nt: TGTGCCAGCAGTTTATTGAGCCTACGGACGGTACCCTACGAGCAGTACTTC
abundance: .
len: 17
v_gene: TRBV28
j_gene: TRBJ2-7
d_gene: .

CDR3aa: CSAPPSGSGVGGVAKNIQYF
CDR3nt: TGCAGTGCCCCCCCTAGCGGGAGTGGGGTTGGAGGGGTAGCCAAAAACATTCAGTACTTC
abundance: once
len: 20
v_gene: TRBV20-1
j_gene: TRBJ2-4
d_gene: TRBD2

CDR3aa: CASSSPPRQGGSWESYEQYF
CDR3nt: TGTGCCAGCAGCTCGCCCCCGAGACAGGGAGGAAGTTGGGAATCCTACGAGCAGTACTTC
abundance: .
len: 20
v_gene: TRBV11-2
j_gene: TRBJ2-7
d_gene: .

CDR3aa: CAWSVRRTEAFF
CDR3nt: TGTGCCTGGAGTGTAAGGCGGACTGAAGCTTTCTTT
abundance: .
len: 12
v_gene: TRBV30
j_gene: TRBJ1-1
d_gene: .

CDR3aa: CASSQGRLGGYTEAFF
CDR3nt: TGTGCCAGCAGCCAAGGAAGGCTGGGTGGGTACACTGAAGCTTTCTTT
abundance: once
len: 16
v_gene: TRBV14
j_gene: TRBJ1-1
d_gene: .

CDR3aa: CSARGQGAGFGTQYF
CDR3nt: TGCAGTGCTAGGGGACAGGGGGCCGGTTTCGGGACCCAGTACTTC
abundance: .
len: 15
v_gene: TRBV20-1
j_gene: TRBJ2-5
d_gene: TRBD1

CDR3aa: CSAQGEETQYF
CDR3nt: TGCAGCGCCCAGGGCGAGGAGACCCAGTACTTC
abundance: .
len: 11
v_gene: TRBV29-1
j_gene: TRBJ2-5
d_gene: .

CDR3aa: CASSLPRALQYF
CDR3nt: TGTGCCAGCAGTTTACCCCGCGCGCTTCAGTACTTC
abundance: .
len: 12
v_gene: TRBV28
j_gene: TRBJ2-4
d_gene: .

CDR3aa: CASSNSGNTIYF
CDR3nt: TGTGCCAGTTCGAATTCTGGAAACACCATATATTTT
abundance: .
len: 12
v_gene: TRBV5-4
j_gene: TRBJ1-3
d_gene: .

CDR3aa: CASSLNVGASGMKWNEQFF
CDR3nt: TGTGCCAGCAGTTTAAATGTGGGCGCTAGCGGGATGAAGTGGAATGAGCAGTTCTTC
abundance: .
len: 19
v_gene: TRBV27
j_gene: TRBJ2-1
d_gene: TRBD2

CDR3aa: CSARGGQGFIETQYF
CDR3nt: TGCAGTGCTAGAGGTGGACAGGGTTTTATAGAGACCCAGTACTTC
abundance: .
len: 15
v_gene: TRBV20-1
j_gene: TRBJ2-5
d_gene: TRBD1

CDR3aa: CASRSRDRDTQYF
CDR3nt: TGTGCCAGCAGGTCCCGGGATCGGGATACGCAGTATTTT
abundance: .
len: 13
v_gene: TRBV6-1
j_gene: TRBJ2-3
d_gene: .

CDR3aa: CASSQDYNQPQHF
CDR3nt: TGCGCCAGCAGCCAAGATTACAATCAGCCCCAGCATTTT
abundance: .
len: 13
v_gene: TRBV4-1
j_gene: TRBJ1-5
d_gene: .

CDR3aa: CSVQGLGETQYF
CDR3nt: TGCAGCGTCCAGGGGTTGGGGGAGACCCAGTACTTC
abundance: .
len: 12
v_gene: TRBV29-1
j_gene: TRBJ2-5
d_gene: .

CDR3aa: CSVEGGFGTEAFF
CDR3nt: TGCAGCGTTGAGGGCGGATTCGGCACTGAAGCTTTCTTT
abundance: .
len: 13
v_gene: TRBV29-1
j_gene: TRBJ1-1
d_gene: .

CDR3aa: CASSLWGSGAEAFF
CDR3nt: TGTGCCAGCAGTTTATGGGGCTCCGGGGCCGAAGCTTTCTTT
abundance: .
len: 14
v_gene: TRBV12-3/TRBV12-4
j_gene: TRBJ1-1
d_gene: .

CDR3aa: CASSQDGRFNEKLFF
CDR3nt: TGCGCCAGCAGCCAAGACGGCCGCTTCAATGAAAAACTGTTTTTT
abundance: .
len: 15
v_gene: TRBV4-1
j_gene: TRBJ1-4
d_gene: .

CDR3aa: CASSLGAWTEAFF
CDR3nt: TGTGCCAGCAGCTTAGGGGCCTGGACTGAAGCTTTCTTT
abundance: .
len: 13
v_gene: TRBV11-2
j_gene: TRBJ1-1
d_gene: .

CDR3aa: CSVGSGVGHQPQHF
CDR3nt: TGCAGCGTTGGTTCGGGGGTGGGTCATCAGCCCCAGCATTTT
abundance: .
len: 14
v_gene: TRBV29-1
j_gene: TRBJ1-5
d_gene: .

CDR3aa: CASRDVSWEGSYEQYF
CDR3nt: TGTGCCAGCAGAGATGTCTCGTGGGAGGGCTCCTACGAGCAGTACTTC
abundance: .
len: 16
v_gene: TRBV2
j_gene: TRBJ2-7
d_gene: TRBD2

CDR3aa: CASSLSAGNYGYTF
CDR3nt: TGTGCCAGCAGTTTATCGGCAGGGAACTATGGCTACACCTTC
abundance: .
len: 14
v_gene: TRBV28
j_gene: TRBJ1-2
d_gene: .

CDR3aa: CASSLLDGTVQETQYF
CDR3nt: TGCGCCAGCAGCCTGTTGGACGGGACAGTTCAAGAGACCCAGTACTTC
abundance: .
len: 16
v_gene: TRBV5-1
j_gene: TRBJ2-5
d_gene: TRBD1

CDR3aa: CATSDSYGYTF
CDR3nt: TGTGCCACCTCTGACTCCTATGGCTACACCTTC
abundance: once
len: 11
v_gene: TRBV6-2/TRBV6-3
j_gene: TRBJ1-2
d_gene: .

CDR3aa: CATSDPGPDNEQFF
CDR3nt: TGTGCCACCAGTGACCCTGGACCAGACAATGAGCAGTTCTTC
abundance: .
len: 14
v_gene: TRBV24-1
j_gene: TRBJ2-1
d_gene: .

CDR3aa: CSSSGQNNYGYTF
CDR3nt: TGCAGCTCCTCGGGACAGAACAACTATGGCTACACCTTC
abundance: .
len: 13
v_gene: TRBV20-1
j_gene: TRBJ1-2
d_gene: TRBD1